Below, 7 T cell receptor beta chains from the same sample are listed, as sequenced in a study of shared clonotypes between healthy human individuals. CD45RO-negative, CCR7-positively selected cells formed the naive CD8 fraction, excluding terminally differentiated effector memory CD45RA+ cells. Assay: immunoSEQ multiplex PCR; the TCRdb copy retains only in-frame clones and omits some. The sample consists of around 1.9 million clones, 90% to 95% of them appearing once. The specimen was naive CD8+ T cells from PBMCs. Receptors originate from a man between 18 and 29 years old in good health. Some clones in this sample may be carry-over from other donors' samples.

Points on this clone: The same CDR3 arises from other DNA sequences in this sample as well. The chain couples TRBV5-6 to TRBJ1-2, with no clear D. In germline, CDR1 is SGHDT, CDR2 YYEEEE. The CDR3 runs to 11 residues. The V end lost 2 bases, the J end lost 6 bases, and 5 bases lay between the germline ends. The CDR3 here is CASSLRDGYTF. For the CDR3, the DNA is TGTGCCAGCAGCTTACGAGATGGCTACACCTTC.

J is TRBJ1-3 and V is TRBV27; D possibly corresponds to TRBD1 (5 bases). From germline, CDR1 is MNHEY and CDR2 SMNVEV (reference sequence). The CDR3 has 16 residues. Trimming removed 5 bases at V and 3 bases at J, with 17 bases between. CDR3 sequence reads: CASSPRGVFDGNTIYF. CDR3 DNA sequence: TGTGCCAGCAGTCCACGAGGGGTTTTTGATGGAAACACCATATATTTT.

In this sample, this clone turned up a few times. V is TRBV10-3 and J is TRBJ1-1, with a weak D call TRBD1 (6 bases). CDR3 length: 15 residues. CDR1 is ENHRY and CDR2 is SYGVKD in the germline V gene. Trimming pared 3 bases from V and 4 bases from J, leaving 15 bases between. The CDR3 region is CAISEVKGVGTEAFF. CDR3 DNA sequence: TGTGCCATCAGTGAAGTGAAGGGGGTGGGCACTGAAGCTTTCTTT.

CDR3 region: CASSLDPATISDNEQFF. CDR3 nucleotide sequence: TGTGCCAGCAGCTTAGATCCGGCGACCATCTCAGACAATGAGCAGTTCTTC. The rearrangement uses TRBV7-3 and TRBJ2-1; D remains unclear. Germline V gene lookup returns CDR1 SGHTA and CDR2 FQGTGA. The CDR3 has 17 amino acids. Trimming stripped 2 bases from V and 5 bases from J, with 19 bases between.

The rearrangement uses TRBV19 and TRBJ2-2; tentative D call: TRBD1 (6 bases). Trimming stripped 6 bases from V and 4 bases from J, with 15 bases between. Germline V lookup: CDR1 LNHDA, CDR2 SQIVND (reference sequence). The CDR3 extends over 15 amino acids. The CDR3 sequence is CASRRGTGPTGELFF. The CDR3 DNA is TGTGCCAGTAGGAGGGGAACAGGGCCCACCGGGGAGCTGTTTTTT.

The chain has TRBV7-8 and TRBJ2-7; D is undetermined. Germline V gives CDR1 SGHVS, CDR2 FQNEAQ. The CDR3 totals 17 residues. Trimming left V 2 bases short and J 0 bases short, with 17 bases between. The chain's CDR3 is CASSLNHRAESSYEQYF. The CDR3 coding sequence is TGTGCCAGCAGCTTAAATCATAGGGCAGAAAGCTCCTACGAGCAGTACTTC. The full variable domain, with the rest looked up from reference TRBV7-8 and TRBJ2-7, is GAGVSQSPRYKVAKRGQDVALRCDPISGHVSLFWYQQALGQGPEFLTYFQNEAQLDKSGLPSDRFFAERPEGSVSTLKIQRTQQEDSAVYLCASSLNHRAESSYEQYFGPGTRLTVT.

The V call is TRBV6-1, the J call TRBJ1-1; D remains unclear. Between the trimmed V and J ends, which lost 8 bases and 0 bases, there was a span of 4 bases. The CDR3 sequence is 11 residues long. Germline V CDR1 and CDR2: MNHNS, SASEGT. DNA of the CDR3: TGTGCCAGCGACTTGAACACTGAAGCTTTCTTT. Amino acid sequence: CASDLNTEAFF.